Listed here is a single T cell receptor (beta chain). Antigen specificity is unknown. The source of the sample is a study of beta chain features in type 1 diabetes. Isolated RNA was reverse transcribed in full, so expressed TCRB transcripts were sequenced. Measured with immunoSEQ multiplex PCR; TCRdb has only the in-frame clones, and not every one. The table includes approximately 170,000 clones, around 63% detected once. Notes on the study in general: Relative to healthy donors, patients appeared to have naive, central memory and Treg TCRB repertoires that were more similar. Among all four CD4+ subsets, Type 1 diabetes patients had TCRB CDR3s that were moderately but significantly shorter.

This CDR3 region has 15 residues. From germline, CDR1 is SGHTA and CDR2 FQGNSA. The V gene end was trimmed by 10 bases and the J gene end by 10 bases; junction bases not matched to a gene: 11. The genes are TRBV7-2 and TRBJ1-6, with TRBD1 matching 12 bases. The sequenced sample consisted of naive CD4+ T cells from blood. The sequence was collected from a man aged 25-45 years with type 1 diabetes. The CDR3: CAIGTGGVGVSPLHF. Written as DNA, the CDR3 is TGTGCCATAGGGACAGGGGGCGTAGGAGTCTCACCCCTCCACTTT.